Following are 9 T cell receptor beta chains from one sample sequenced in a study of neoadjuvant anti-PD-1 for oral cavity cancer. The assay was immunoSEQ multiplex PCR, and TCRdb's table has in-frame clones only and misses some. The sample includes under 85,000 clones, about 84% seen only once; the top ten take around 3.2%. The sample in question was PBMCs, obtained before nivolumab (anti-PD-1) treatment. Receptor source: a person aged 35-79 years with oral cavity squamous cell carcinoma.

The chain links TRBV25-1 to TRBJ1-4; D might be TRBD1 (5 bases). V lost 2 bases to trimming and J lost 8 bases, with 12 bases between them. The germline CDR1 and CDR2 sequences are MGHDK and SYGVNS. CDR3 length: 14 amino acids. The CDR3 protein is CASSETDSLEKLFF. The CDR3 DNA is TGTGCCAGCAGTGAAACAGACAGCCTCGAAAAACTGTTTTTT.

The rearrangement uses TRBV19 and TRBJ1-2; D call uncertain. Germline lookup yields CDR1 LNHDA and CDR2 SQIVND (reference sequence). V lost 4 bases and J lost 7, with 13 bases in between. CDR3 size: 13 residues. Here the CDR3 DNA reads TGTGCCAGTAGTACAGGCGGAGTCCGTGGCTACACCTTC. Translated: CASSTGGVRGYTF.

This clone was recorded a few times. J is TRBJ1-2 and V is TRBV19, with 8 nucleotides matching TRBD1. The CDR3 spans 18 residues. CDR1 is LNHDA, CDR2 SQIVND, per germline (reference sequence). V lost 3 bases, J lost 4 bases, and 16 bases stayed unmatched. The CDR3 nucleotides are TGTGCCAGTAGTATCGATAACAGGGGGACTAAAAACCTCTATGGCTACACCTTC. Its translation is CASSIDNRGTKNLYGYTF.

This clone was detected a few times. The junction departs from the called germline gene at one end, perhaps through a read error. J is TRBJ2-3 and V is TRBV29-1; D may be TRBD1 (6 bases). Germline V gene data show CDR1 as SQVTM and CDR2 as ANQGSEA. This CDR3 is built from 12 residues. CDR3 sequence reads: CSIEQGPNTQYF. CDR3 in DNA: TGCAGCATTGAACAGGGTCCAAATACGCAGTATTTT.

This chain joins TRBV6-1 and TRBJ2-7, with D perhaps TRBD1 (6 bases). CDR1 MNHNS and CDR2 SASEGT come from the germline V gene. V shed 6 bases and J shed 4 bases, with 13 bases lying between them. The CDR3 consists of 13 residues. The CDR3 is CASSVGGPYEQYF. In DNA form, the CDR3 reads TGTGCCAGCAGCGTTGGGGGCCCATACGAGCAGTACTTC.

The chain uses TRBV9 and TRBJ2-3; 8 bases map to TRBD2. Germline values: CDR1 SGDLS, CDR2 YYNGEE. J was trimmed by 1 base and V by 0 bases; bases with no gene match: 4. The CDR3 spans 16 residues. CDR3 coding DNA: TGTGCCAGCAGCGTAGATCGAGCGGGGGGCACAGATACGCAGTATTTT. Translated, it gives CASSVDRAGGTDTQYF.

V and J are TRBV5-1 and TRBJ2-7, with 9 bases lining up with TRBD1. The CDR3 runs to 16 residues. The germline V gene has CDR1 SGHRS and CDR2 YFSETQ. J was trimmed by 0 bases and V by 1 base; bases with no gene match: 5. The CDR3 DNA is TGCGCCAGCAGCTTGTCACAGGGGGCCGGCTCCTACGAGCAGTACTTC. This gives the protein CASSLSQGAGSYEQYF.

The V call is TRBV6-1, the J call TRBJ2-7; 9 bases fit TRBD1. The CDR3 contains 14 residues. V was clipped by 5 bases and J by 5 bases; unmatched bases: 7. The germline gives CDR1 MNHNS, CDR2 SASEGT. Written as DNA, the CDR3 is TGTGCCAGCAGTCCCCGGGACAGGGTCAACGAGCAGTACTTC. The encoded protein is CASSPRDRVNEQYF.

The chain uses TRBV7-9 and TRBJ2-5, with 9 bases fitting TRBD1. This CDR3 contains 16 residues. Trimming removed 5 bases from V and 5 bases from J; junction bases left unmatched: 12. Germline CDR1 reads SEHNR; CDR2 reads FQNEAQ (reference sequence). DNA for the CDR3: TGTGCCAGCAGCCCTGAGGGGACAGGGTGGGGGGAGACCCAGTACTTC. Its translation: CASSPEGTGWGETQYF. The full variable domain, its missing parts supplied by reference TRBV7-9 and TRBJ2-5, is DTGVSQNPRHKITKRGQNVTFRCDPISEHNRLYWYRQTLGQGPEFLTYFQNEAQLEKSRLLSDRFSAERPKGSFSTLEIQRTEQGDSAMYLCASSPEGTGWGETQYFGPGTRLLVL.